The 31 T cell receptor beta chains listed next were all sequenced from one sample in a study of shared clonotypes between healthy human individuals. This table comes from immunoSEQ multiplex PCR, and its TCRdb copy is limited to in-frame clones, with some not included. Seen here are about 2.3 million clones, under 95% observed once, and the top ten hold 0.3% to 0.45%. Sequencing used naive CD4+ T cells from PBMCs. The subset: CD45RA+ positively selected. The receptor set was obtained from a man younger than 35 in good health. Some clones in this sample may be carry-over from other donors' samples.

J is TRBJ2-3 and V is TRBV28, with 8 bases that match TRBD2. Germline assignment: CDR1 MDHEN and CDR2 SYDVKM. The CDR3 sequence is 17 residues long. V dropped 7 bases and J dropped 3; count of bases not matched to a gene: 15. The DNA of the CDR3 is TGTGCCAGCAACCCCGGGACTAGGGGGAGTTGGACAGATACGCAGTATTTT. Its translation: CASNPGTRGSWTDTQYF.

The chain joins TRBV28 to TRBJ2-7; 7 bases agree with TRBD2. V shed 6 bases and J 0 bases; nucleotides not matched to a gene: 5. This CDR3 region has 14 residues. Germline CDR1 reads MDHEN; CDR2 reads SYDVKM. CDR3 coding DNA: TGTGCCAGCAGATTCGGGGGGATCTCCTACGAGCAGTACTTC. Translated: CASRFGGISYEQYF.

The rearrangement uses TRBV27 and TRBJ2-1; D not resolved. Trimming cost V 0 bases and J 5 bases, with 5 bases left between them. CDR1 is MNHEY and CDR2 is SMNVEV in the germline V gene (reference sequence). The CDR3 extends over 13 amino acids. CDR3: CASSLSGNNEQFF. The CDR3 DNA reads as TGTGCCAGCAGTTTATCAGGGAACAATGAGCAGTTCTTC.

The chain couples TRBV7-2 to TRBJ1-1; D remains unclear. V dropped 5 bases and J dropped 1 base, with 2 bases sitting between them. The CDR3 consists of 11 residues. Germline lookup yields CDR1 SGHTA and CDR2 FQGNSA. CDR3 DNA: TGTGCCAGCAGCGGGAACACTGAAGCTTTCTTT. Protein: CASSGNTEAFF.

The genes are TRBV6-6 and TRBJ2-3; D gene ambiguous. The V and J ends lost 5 bases and 1 base respectively, with 13 bases between them. The CDR3 is 15 residues long. CDR1 is MNHNY, CDR2 SVGAGI, per germline (reference sequence). The CDR3 DNA follows: TGTGCCAGCAGTCTCAGACACCCCGGCACAGATACGCAGTATTTT. It codes for CASSLRHPGTDTQYF.

The rearrangement uses TRBV9 and TRBJ2-1; 9 bases fit TRBD2. V gave up 0 bases and J gave up 7 bases; unmatched junction bases: 5. This CDR3 has 15 residues. The germline V gene encodes CDR1 SGDLS and CDR2 YYNGEE. CDR3 amino acids: CASSVASGMANEQFF. The CDR3 nucleotides read TGTGCCAGCAGCGTAGCTAGCGGGATGGCTAATGAGCAGTTCTTC.

The table lists this clone with a count of one. The chain uses TRBV7-9 and TRBJ2-1; D remains ambiguous. Trimming pared 1 base from V and 2 bases from J, leaving 9 bases between. Germline CDR1 is SEHNR and CDR2 is FQNEAQ (reference sequence). The CDR3 sequence is 15 residues long. Written as DNA, the CDR3 is TGTGCCAGCAGCTTAGAAGGAGTTACCTACAATGAGCAGTTCTTC. It codes for CASSLEGVTYNEQFF.

This chain connects TRBV7-3 to TRBJ2-2; D call uncertain. The germline CDR1 and CDR2 sequences are SGHTA and FQGTGA. The CDR3 covers 16 residues. Trimming cost V 2 bases and J 4 bases, with 14 bases left between them. The DNA for the CDR3 is TGTGCCAGCAGCTTAGGTCACGGCAAGGGCACCGGGGAGCTGTTTTTT. It encodes CASSLGHGKGTGELFF.

This clone occurred once. The same CDR3 is also encoded by other DNA sequences in this sample. The genes are TRBV6-1 and TRBJ1-5; D is possibly TRBD1 (5 bases). The CDR3 totals 13 residues. V lost 2 bases and J lost 6, with 8 bases in between. Germline V gives CDR1 MNHNS, CDR2 SASEGT. CDR3 sequence: CASSEQGGQPQHF. Written as DNA, the CDR3 is TGTGCCAGCAGTGAACAGGGAGGTCAGCCCCAGCATTTT.

This clone was seen once. The rearrangement uses TRBV5-8 and TRBJ2-1, with D uncertain. V dropped 0 bases and J dropped 6 bases, with 4 bases sitting between them. The CDR3 consists of 12 residues. Germline lookup yields CDR1 SGHTS and CDR2 YDEGEE. The CDR3 region is CASSLAGNEQFF. DNA for the CDR3: TGTGCCAGCAGCTTGGCCGGCAATGAGCAGTTCTTC.

The rearrangement uses TRBV27 and TRBJ2-1; 7 positions match TRBD1. The V and J ends lost 4 bases and 5 bases, in that order; junction bases with no gene match: 8. The CDR3 length is 15 residues. CDR1 and CDR2 from the germline V gene are MNHEY and SMNVEV (reference sequence). CDR3 coding DNA: TGTGCCAGCAGTTCTTACGGGACAGCTAACAATGAGCAGTTCTTC. It is translated as CASSSYGTANNEQFF.

V is TRBV7-8 and J is TRBJ2-3, with 9 bases lining up with TRBD2. The CDR3 consists of 16 residues. Germline V gives CDR1 SGHVS, CDR2 FQNEAQ. J gave up 4 bases and V 0 bases, and 5 bases lay outside the gene matches. The CDR3 region has the DNA TGTGCCAGCAGCTTAGCGAGCGGGAGGCCCTCAGATACGCAGTATTTT. This sequence encodes CASSLASGRPSDTQYF.

V gene TRBV6-1 combines with J gene TRBJ1-1, with a tentative D call TRBD1 (6 bases). The CDR3 sequence is 14 residues long. V dropped 6 bases and J dropped 0 bases, with 11 bases sitting between them. Germline CDR1 MNHNS, CDR2 SASEGT. The CDR3 nucleotides read TGTGCCAGCAGATTACAGGGACTGAACACTGAAGCTTTCTTT. It specifies CASRLQGLNTEAFF.

The chain couples TRBV7-2 to TRBJ1-3, with D hard to call. The CDR3 sequence is 15 residues long. Between the trimmed V and J ends, which lost 6 bases and 0 bases, there was a span of 12 bases. The germline V gene encodes CDR1 SGHTA and CDR2 FQGNSA. CDR3 sequence: CASSPQSFSGNTIYF. The CDR3 nucleotides read TGTGCCAGCAGTCCACAGTCCTTCTCTGGAAACACCATATATTTT.

The chain is built from TRBV7-9 and TRBJ2-5; 9 bases are shared with TRBD1. The J call is doubtful: the DNA matches TRBJ2-7 better. The CDR3 consists of 14 residues. Germline lookup yields CDR1 SEHNR and CDR2 FQNEAQ (reference sequence). The chain's CDR3 is CASRTDRGSYEQYF. The CDR3 bases are TGTGCCAGCAGAACGGACAGGGGATCCTACGAGCAGTACTTC.

This sequence joins TRBV27 and TRBJ2-7, with D possibly matching TRBD2 (6 bases). The CDR3 has 15 residues. Germline CDR1 MNHEY, CDR2 SMNVEV (reference sequence). V lost 5 bases, J lost 0 bases, and 14 bases lay in between. CDR3 amino acids: CASSPWGESSYEQYF. The CDR3 region has the DNA TGTGCCAGCAGTCCTTGGGGGGAGAGCTCCTACGAGCAGTACTTC.

The J gene is TRBJ1-5, the V gene TRBV11-2; D remains ambiguous. From germline, CDR1 is SGHAT and CDR2 FQNNGV. The CDR3 totals 13 residues. Trimming cost V 1 base and J 0 bases, with 1 base left between them. CDR3 amino acids: CASSLASNQPQHF. Here the CDR3 DNA reads TGTGCCAGCAGCTTAGCTAGCAATCAGCCCCAGCATTTT. The complete variable domain, with remaining parts taken from reference TRBV11-2 and TRBJ1-5, reads EAGVAQSPRYKIIEKRQSVAFWCNPISGHATLYWYQQILGQGPKLLIQFQNNGVVDDSQLPKDRFSAERLKGVDSTLKIQPAKLEDSAVYLCASSLASNQPQHFGDGTRLSIL.

The chain joins TRBV2 to TRBJ1-3; D is perhaps TRBD1 (5 bases). V lost 1 base to trimming and J lost 0 bases, with 10 bases between them. Germline V CDR1 and CDR2: SNHLY, FYNNEI. CDR3 length: 16 residues. CDR3 in amino acids: CASSEEGPHSGNTIYF. The CDR3 DNA reads TGTGCCAGCAGTGAAGAGGGGCCCCACTCTGGAAACACCATATATTTT.

The V gene is TRBV28, the J gene TRBJ2-7, with D perhaps TRBD1 (6 bases). Per germline, CDR1 MDHEN and CDR2 SYDVKM. The CDR3 loop spans 14 amino acids. Between the trimmed V and J ends, which lost 6 bases and 3 bases, there was a span of 15 bases. The CDR3 protein is CASSFVLRGYEQYF. The CDR3 nucleotides read TGTGCCAGCAGCTTCGTCCTCAGGGGCTACGAGCAGTACTTC.

The chain joins TRBV28 to TRBJ1-2; 10 bases are shared with TRBD1. Germline CDR1 MDHEN, CDR2 SYDVKM. Losses at the gene ends were 4 bases for V and 7 bases for J; bases not matched to a gene: 9. The CDR3 is made up of 15 amino acids. The CDR3 loop reads CASSSPGTGDFGYTF. In DNA, the CDR3 is TGTGCCAGCAGTTCCCCCGGGACAGGGGACTTTGGCTACACCTTC.

V gene TRBV6-4 combines with J gene TRBJ2-3; 8 bases match TRBD2. The CDR3 totals 15 residues. With V trimmed by 2 bases and J by 1 base, 2 bases remained unmatched. Germline V CDR1 and CDR2: MRHNA, SNTAGT. In nucleotides, the CDR3 is TGTGCCAGCAGTGACACTAGCGGAGGCACAGATACGCAGTATTTT. This codes for CASSDTSGGTDTQYF.

The chain joins TRBV10-3 to TRBJ2-5, with no clear D. Germline CDR1 reads ENHRY; CDR2 reads SYGVKD. The CDR3 contains 14 residues. Trimming shortened V by 0 bases and J by 5 bases, and 10 bases separated the two germline ends. CDR3 amino acids: CAISESQAGETQYF. In DNA, the CDR3 is TGTGCCATCAGTGAGTCTCAGGCTGGCGAGACCCAGTACTTC.

This chain joins TRBV2 and TRBJ1-5; 9 bases line up with TRBD1. Germline V gene sequence: CDR1 SNHLY, CDR2 FYNNEI. V was clipped by 0 bases and J by 0 bases; unmatched bases: 6. There are 18 residues in the CDR3. The CDR3 bases are TGTGCCAGCAGTGAAGCCGGGACAGGGATTTATAGCAATCAGCCCCAGCATTTT. Translation: CASSEAGTGIYSNQPQHF.

V and J are TRBV18 and TRBJ2-3; D remains unclear. The CDR3 is 19 amino acids. CDR1 and CDR2 (germline): KGHSH, LQKENI. Trimming took 1 base from V and 1 from J, leaving 21 bases between them. Here the CDR3 reads CASSPRGTFTIQRTDTQYF. The CDR3 DNA reads TGTGCCAGCTCACCACGGGGAACGTTCACCATCCAGCGCACAGATACGCAGTATTTT.

This clone has only a few counts. The chain has TRBV4-2 and TRBJ2-1; D assignment may be TRBD1 or TRBD2 (5 bases each). The germline gives CDR1 LGHNA, CDR2 YNFKEQ. V lost 6 bases and J lost 6, with 24 bases in between. The length of the CDR3 is 17 residues. CDR3 residues: CASSLQRSGTPSNEQFF. In DNA form, the CDR3 reads TGTGCCAGCAGTCTTCAAAGATCGGGGACCCCGTCCAATGAGCAGTTCTTC.

The chain uses TRBV6-4 and TRBJ2-1; 7 nucleotides match TRBD2. Germline V gene lookup returns CDR1 MRHNA and CDR2 SNTAGT. The CDR3 contains 16 residues. The trim removed 6 bases at V and 1 base at J, leaving 9 bases unmatched. This CDR3 is CASSPRLAESYNEQFF. CDR3 DNA sequence: TGTGCCAGCAGCCCCCGACTAGCCGAATCCTACAATGAGCAGTTCTTC.

The V call is TRBV2, the J call TRBJ1-2, with TRBD1 identical over 7 bases. V lost 8 bases to trimming and J lost 5 bases; unmatched junction nucleotides: 5. The CDR3 sequence is 12 residues long. In germline, CDR1 is SNHLY, CDR2 FYNNEI. The CDR3 coding sequence is TGTGCCAGCGGAAGACAGGGTTATGGCTACACCTTC. It yields the protein CASGRQGYGYTF.

V usage is TRBV19 and J usage is TRBJ1-2; TRBD1 aligns across 7 bases. Germline V gene sequence: CDR1 LNHDA, CDR2 SQIVND (reference sequence). The CDR3 totals 12 residues. The junction had 7 bases not matched to a gene; V was cut back by 4 bases and J by 11 bases. The chain's CDR3 is CASSTSGQAYTF. The CDR3 DNA follows: TGTGCCAGTAGTACCTCCGGACAGGCATACACCTTC.

The chain has TRBV18 and TRBJ2-7; TRBD2 matches 8 bases. The CDR3 sequence is 15 residues long. The V segment lost 2 bases and the J segment 1 base; nucleotides outside the gene matches: 4. Germline CDR1 is KGHSH and CDR2 is LQKENI. CDR3 in amino acids: CASSPASGPSYEQYF. CDR3 coding DNA: TGTGCCAGCTCACCAGCTAGCGGGCCATCCTACGAGCAGTACTTC.

In its sample, this clone was seen once. The chain couples TRBV4-3 to TRBJ2-1; D uncertain. With 0 bases removed from V and 7 bases from J, the gap between germline ends came to 7 bases. The CDR3 is made up of 13 amino acids. Germline assignment: CDR1 LGHNA and CDR2 YSLEER. The CDR3, as DNA: TGCGCCAGCAGCCAAGAGTTCCCTAATGAGCAGTTCTTC. Translating it yields CASSQEFPNEQFF.

For this clone: At the DNA level, this CDR3 is encoded by other sequences in the same sample as well. V usage is TRBV28 and J usage is TRBJ2-7; 8 bases map to TRBD1. With 6 bases clipped from V and 4 bases from J, the junction kept 5 bases outside the gene matches. The CDR3 totals 13 residues. Germline loops: CDR1 MDHEN, CDR2 SYDVKM. The DNA for the CDR3 is TGTGCCAGCAGAGGACAGGGTAGGTACGAGCAGTACTTC. Protein sequence: CASRGQGRYEQYF.